The 16 T cell receptor beta chains in this list originate from one sample, sequenced in a study of control samples from healthy donors and cancer patients. Some clones are missing from TCRdb's copy, which holds only in-frame ones; the method was immunoSEQ multiplex PCR. The sample holds 130,000 to 150,000 clones; over 85% are singletons and the top ten take more than 4.5%. The specimen sequenced was blood. Every receptor here comes from a man aged 18 to 30 in good health.

The chain is built from TRBV15 and TRBJ1-1; D is ambiguous. Per the germline V gene, CDR1 is LNHNV and CDR2 is YYDKDF (reference sequence). Between the trimmed V and J ends, which lost 0 bases and 1 base, there was a span of 15 bases. The length of the CDR3 is 17 residues. This CDR3 is CATSRDGTRGQNTEAFF. The CDR3 DNA is TGTGCCACCAGCAGAGACGGTACACGAGGGCAGAACACTGAAGCTTTCTTT. The full variable domain, in which reference TRBV15 and TRBJ1-1 provide the parts outside the CDR3, is DAMVIQNPRYQVTQFGKPVTLSCSQTLNHNVMYWYQQKSSQAPKLLFHYYDKDFNNEADTPDNFQSRRPNTSFCFLDIRSPGLGDTAMYLCATSRDGTRGQNTEAFFGQGTRLTVV.

This clone showed up just a few times. The V gene is TRBV14, the J gene TRBJ1-2; D gene ambiguous. CDR1 and CDR2 (germline): SGHDN, FVKESK. V gave up 3 bases and J gave up 3 bases, with 11 bases separating them. This CDR3 region has 14 residues. CDR3 DNA: TGTGCCAGCAGCCAGACGGACCGCTACTATGGCTACACCTTC. It codes for CASSQTDRYYGYTF. Together with reference TRBV14 and TRBJ1-2, the CDR3 gives the full variable domain: EAGVTQFPSHSVIEKGQTVTLRCDPISGHDNLYWYRRVMGKEIKFLLHFVKESKQDESGMPNNRFLAERTGGTYSTLKVQPAELEDSGVYFCASSQTDRYYGYTFGSGTRLTVV.

V is TRBV5-1 and J is TRBJ1-5; D unresolved. V lost 0 bases and J lost 5, with 12 bases in between. The CDR3 spans 15 residues. Germline CDR1 SGHRS, CDR2 YFSETQ. The chain's CDR3 is CASSLGRDPDQPQHF. The CDR3 nucleotides read TGCGCCAGCAGCTTGGGTAGGGATCCTGATCAGCCCCAGCATTTT.

This clone has just one count. V and J are TRBV29-1 and TRBJ2-1, with a tentative D call TRBD1 (6 bases). This CDR3 comprises 10 residues. V lost 3 bases, J lost 11 bases, and 8 bases lay in between. CDR1 and CDR2 from the germline V gene are SQVTM and ANQGSEA. CDR3: CSVDRGKQFF. The CDR3 DNA sequence: TGCAGCGTTGACAGGGGAAAGCAGTTCTTC.

The chain recombines TRBV7-3 with TRBJ2-1; 8 bases match TRBD2. CDR3 length equals 15 residues. Germline V CDR1 and CDR2: SGHTA, FQGTGA. V lost 6 bases, J lost 2 bases, and 6 bases stayed unmatched. The CDR3: CASSYLAGPYNEQFF. In nucleotides, the CDR3 is TGTGCCAGCAGTTACCTAGCGGGCCCCTACAATGAGCAGTTCTTC.

The V call is TRBV7-9, the J call TRBJ2-1; TRBD2 matches at 16 bases. V lost 5 bases and J lost 3; bases outside the gene matches: 7. Looked up from germline, CDR1 is SEHNR and CDR2 is FQNEAQ (reference sequence). The CDR3 has 18 residues. The CDR3 sequence: CASSPGTSGRGGYNEQFF. CDR3 nucleotide sequence: TGTGCCAGCAGCCCTGGGACTAGCGGGAGGGGCGGCTACAATGAGCAGTTCTTC. The variable domain in full, with the rest retrieved from reference TRBV7-9 and TRBJ2-1, is DTGVSQNPRHKITKRGQNVTFRCDPISEHNRLYWYRQTLGQGPEFLTYFQNEAQLEKSRLLSDRFSAERPKGSFSTLEIQRTEQGDSAMYLCASSPGTSGRGGYNEQFFGPGTRLTVL.

The chain recombines TRBV7-3 with TRBJ2-3; the match to TRBD2 covers 8 bases. Germline V CDR1 and CDR2: SGHTA, FQGTGA. The CDR3 covers 15 residues. J was trimmed by 0 bases and V by 3 bases; bases with no gene match: 2. In DNA form, the CDR3 reads TGTGCCAGCAGCTTTACTAGCGGTAGCACAGATACGCAGTATTTT. Amino acid sequence: CASSFTSGSTDTQYF.

J is TRBJ2-2 and V is TRBV12-3 or TRBV12-4; no clear D gene. The V and J ends lost 3 bases and 10 bases respectively, with 12 bases between them. This CDR3 is 13 amino acids long. The CDR3 sequence is CASSFLFPEELFF. DNA for the CDR3: TGTGCCAGCAGTTTTCTGTTCCCCGAGGAGCTGTTTTTT.

The CDR3 sequence is CASSPRGLYGYTF. The CDR3 nucleotides are TGTGCCAGCAGTCCCCGGGGGCTCTATGGCTACACCTTC. The genes are TRBV27 and TRBJ1-2; D may be TRBD1 (6 bases). Germline V gene lookup returns CDR1 MNHEY and CDR2 SMNVEV (reference sequence). V was trimmed by 5 bases and J by 4 bases, leaving 11 bases between them. CDR3 length: 13 amino acids.

This chain connects TRBV7-2 to TRBJ2-7; D might be TRBD1 (6 bases). V shed 3 bases and J shed 3 bases, with 12 bases lying between them. CDR1 is SGHTA, CDR2 FQGNSA, per germline. This CDR3 spans 14 amino acids. In DNA form, the CDR3 reads TGTGCCAGCAGCTTGCCAGGGGCGGGCTACGAGCAGTACTTC. This sequence encodes CASSLPGAGYEQYF.

The rearrangement joins TRBV11-3 to TRBJ2-1, with D hard to call. In germline, CDR1 is SGHNT, CDR2 YENEEA. The CDR3 sequence is 13 residues long. The ends were cut back, 1 base at V and 8 bases at J, with 9 bases in the middle. In DNA form, the CDR3 reads TGTGCCAGCAGCTTAGGGGCCTCCCATGAGCAGTTCTTC. It is translated as CASSLGASHEQFF.

The V gene is TRBV24-1, the J gene TRBJ2-2; perhaps TRBD2 as D (7 bases). The CDR3 sequence is 16 residues long. Trimming took off 6 bases at V and 0 bases at J, with 13 bases between the two ends. Germline assignment: CDR1 KGHDR and CDR2 SFDVKD. The CDR3 DNA reads TGTGCCACCAGTACTAGGGGGGGGCCGAACACCGGGGAGCTGTTTTTT. Translation gives CATSTRGGPNTGELFF.

This CDR3 is CASSLVSNEKLFF. The CDR3, as DNA: TGTGCCAGCAGCTTAGTATCTAATGAAAAACTGTTTTTT. The genes are TRBV7-2 and TRBJ1-4; D not resolved. CDR3 length: 13 residues. Germline CDR1 reads SGHTA; CDR2 reads FQGNSA. The ends were cut back, 1 base at V and 3 bases at J, with 3 bases in the middle.

J is TRBJ1-4 and V is TRBV9, with 11 nucleotides matching TRBD1. Per germline, CDR1 SGDLS and CDR2 YYNGEE. CDR3 length equals 16 residues. With V trimmed by 2 bases and J by 7 bases, 7 bases remained unmatched. For the CDR3, the DNA is TGTGCCAGCAGCGTTGGGGACAGGGGGGCTGGTGAAAAACTGTTTTTT. Translating it yields CASSVGDRGAGEKLFF.

J is TRBJ1-1 and V is TRBV5-5; 7 nucleotides agree with TRBD1. The V segment lost 4 bases and the J segment 5 bases; nucleotides outside the gene matches: 5. Germline V gene data show CDR1 as SGHKS and CDR2 as YYEKEE (reference sequence). The CDR3 has 13 residues. This chain's CDR3 is CASSVRTGTEAFF. For the CDR3, the DNA is TGTGCCAGCAGCGTTCGGACAGGTACTGAAGCTTTCTTT. Together with reference TRBV5-5 and TRBJ1-1, the CDR3 gives the full variable domain: DAGVTQSPTHLIKTRGQQVTLRCSPISGHKSVSWYQQVLGQGPQFIFQYYEKEERGRGNFPDRFSARQFPNYSSELNVNALLLGDSALYLCASSVRTGTEAFFGQGTRLTVV.

V is TRBV7-8 and J is TRBJ2-1; 7 nucleotides agree with TRBD2. Germline assignment: CDR1 SGHVS and CDR2 FQNEAQ. V trimming: 3 bases; J trimming: 8 bases; junction bases outside the gene matches: 10. The CDR3 loop spans 15 amino acids. CDR3 protein: CASSLARESGYEQFF. CDR3 nucleotide sequence: TGTGCCAGCAGCTTGGCGCGGGAGAGTGGCTATGAGCAGTTCTTC.